This T cell receptor beta chain was identified during a study of CD8 T cells in ankylosing spondylitis. Study-wide points: The clones that were linked to disease were reported to be significantly enriched in matched synovial fluid samples from ankylosing spondylitis patients. Within peripheral blood, clones linked to disease were CD8+ and relatively rare. A TCR beta motif made of 7 to 9 highly homologous variants seemed typical of ankylosing spondylitis blood.

The V gene lost 1 base and the J gene lost 4 bases, with 14 bases spanning the gap. CDR1 and CDR2 (germline): SGHRS, YFSETQ. There are 16 residues in the CDR3. This clonotype was seen only a few times. The antigen is not known. Molecular-barcoded quantitative 5'-RACE produced these TCR beta libraries. TCRdb used MiXCR to reprocess the 5' RACE reads, holding one entry per CDR3 protein. This sample has more than 400,000 distinct CDR3 sequences, with about 5.7% found just once. The sample taken for sequencing was blood, either unsorted or a sorted T cell fraction (not recorded which). This TCR was sampled from a male donor with ankylosing spondylitis. The V call is TRBV5-1, the J call TRBJ2-2; D is undetermined. Here the CDR3 reads CASSLQPGSLTGELFF. DNA for the CDR3: TGCGCCAGCAGCTTGCAGCCAGGAAGCCTCACCGGGGAGCTGTTTTTT.